The source of this TCR beta chain is a study of T cell repertoires in cytomegalovirus infection. Study details: TCR beta signatures that were public indicated CMV infection and matching HLA type. General study results and limits: CMV-specific TCR beta clonotypes restricted by HLA-C dominated the ex vivo response.

Deletions cut 6 bases from V and 7 bases from J, with 10 bases between. From germline, CDR1 is SEHNR and CDR2 FQNEAQ (reference sequence). This CDR3 is 11 amino acids long. This clonotype was recorded at least ten times. Its antigen is unidentified. TCRdb called the reads again in MiXCR, with one record for every CDR3 protein. Of some 800,000 distinct CDR3 sequences listed, around a third are singletons. Sequencing used cultured CD8+ T cells from PBMCs, obtained from culture after CMV antigen stimulation. This receptor was identified in a human donor in good health (CMV status not recorded). Some clones in this sample may be carry-over from other donors' samples. V is TRBV7-9 and J is TRBJ2-7; maybe TRBD2 (5 bases). This chain's CDR3 is CASSDYREQYF. CDR3 coding DNA: TGTGCCAGCAGTGACTATAGAGAGCAGTACTTC.